Detailed here is one TCR beta chain. The sample comes from a study of T cell changes during pregnancy in multiple sclerosis. Data came from immunoSEQ multiplex PCR; TCRdb stores just in-frame clones and leaves some out. This table holds about 30,000 clones, roughly nine tenths found once. Between the trimmed V and J ends, which lost 8 bases and 0 bases, there was a span of 19 bases. Germline V gene lookup returns CDR1 ENHRY and CDR2 SYGVKD. This CDR3 has 16 residues. The chain recombines TRBV10-3 with TRBJ1-2; tentatively, D is TRBD1 (5 bases). The sequencing used CD8+ T cells from peripheral blood mononuclear cells, collected in the second trimester of pregnancy. This receptor was obtained from a female donor with multiple sclerosis, enrolled in a pregnancy study. CDR3 DNA sequence: TGTGCCATCTCTTCGGGAGGGGACGGGGCTAACTATGGCTACACCTTC. Protein sequence: CAISSGGDGANYGYTF.